This note documents a single T cell receptor (beta chain) sequence. This sample was included in a study of shared clonotypes between healthy human individuals. The V gene lost 3 bases and the J gene lost 4 bases, with 4 bases spanning the gap. This CDR3 spans 12 amino acids. In germline, CDR1 is MNHNS, CDR2 SASEGT. Some clones are missing from TCRdb's copy, which holds only in-frame ones; the method was immunoSEQ multiplex PCR. Of roughly 1,000,000 clones listed, about 84% were seen once; the top ten hold 0.6% to 0.7%. The specimen sequenced was memory CD4+ T cells from PBMCs. Documented subset: CD45RA-negative fraction. This chain links TRBV6-1 with TRBJ1-3; D call uncertain. The receptor was derived from a young man in good health. Some clones in this sample may be carry-over from other donors' samples. DNA of the CDR3: TGTGCCAGCAGTGACCCCGGAAACACCATATATTTT. Protein sequence: CASSDPGNTIYF.